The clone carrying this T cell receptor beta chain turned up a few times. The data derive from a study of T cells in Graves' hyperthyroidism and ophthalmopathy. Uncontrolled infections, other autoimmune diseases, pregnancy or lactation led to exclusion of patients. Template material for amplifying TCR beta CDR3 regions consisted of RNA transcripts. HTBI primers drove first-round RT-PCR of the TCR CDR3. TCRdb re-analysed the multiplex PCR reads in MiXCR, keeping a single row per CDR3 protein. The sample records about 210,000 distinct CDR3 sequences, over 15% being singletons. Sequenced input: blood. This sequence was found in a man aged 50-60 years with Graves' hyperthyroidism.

The CDR3 region has the DNA TGCGCCAGCAGGAGCGCGACTAGCGGGATGGGTATCACCGGGGAGCTGTTTTTT. It translates to CASRSATSGMGITGELFF. The V gene is TRBV10-2, the J gene TRBJ2-2; 11 nucleotides align to TRBD2. The J segment lost 4 bases and the V segment lost 6 bases, leaving 13 bases of the junction unmatched. The CDR3 spans 18 residues. The germline CDR1 and CDR2 sequences are WSHSY and SAAADI.